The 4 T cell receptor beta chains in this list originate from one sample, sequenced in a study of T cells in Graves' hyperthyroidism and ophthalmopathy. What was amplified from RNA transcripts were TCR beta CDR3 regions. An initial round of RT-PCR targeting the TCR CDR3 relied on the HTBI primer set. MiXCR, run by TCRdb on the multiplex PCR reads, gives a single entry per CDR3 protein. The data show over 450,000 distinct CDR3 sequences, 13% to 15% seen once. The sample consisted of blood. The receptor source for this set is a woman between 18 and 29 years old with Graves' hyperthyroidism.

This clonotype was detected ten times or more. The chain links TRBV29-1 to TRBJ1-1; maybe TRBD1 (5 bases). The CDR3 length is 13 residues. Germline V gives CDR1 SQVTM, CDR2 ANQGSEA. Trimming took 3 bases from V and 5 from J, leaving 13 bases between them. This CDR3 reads CSVEGGVRTEAFF. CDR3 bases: TGCAGCGTTGAGGGGGGAGTGAGAACTGAAGCTTTCTTT. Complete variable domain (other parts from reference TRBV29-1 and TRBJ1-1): SAVISQKPSRDICQRGTSLTIQCQVDSQVTMMFWYRQQPGQSLTLIATANQGSEATYESGFVIDKFPISRPNLTFSTLTVSNMSPEDSSIYLCSVEGGVRTEAFFGQGTRLTVV.

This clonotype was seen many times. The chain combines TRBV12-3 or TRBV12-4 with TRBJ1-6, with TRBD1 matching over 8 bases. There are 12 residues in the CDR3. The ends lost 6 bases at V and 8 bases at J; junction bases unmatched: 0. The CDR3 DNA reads TGTGCCAGCAGGACAGGGGATTCACCCCTCCACTTT. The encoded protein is CASRTGDSPLHF.

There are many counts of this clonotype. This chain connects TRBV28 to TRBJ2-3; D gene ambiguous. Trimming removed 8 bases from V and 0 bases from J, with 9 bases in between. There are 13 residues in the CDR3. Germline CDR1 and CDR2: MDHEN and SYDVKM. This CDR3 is CASGRLSTDTQYF. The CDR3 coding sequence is TGTGCCAGCGGCAGGCTTAGCACAGATACGCAGTATTTT.

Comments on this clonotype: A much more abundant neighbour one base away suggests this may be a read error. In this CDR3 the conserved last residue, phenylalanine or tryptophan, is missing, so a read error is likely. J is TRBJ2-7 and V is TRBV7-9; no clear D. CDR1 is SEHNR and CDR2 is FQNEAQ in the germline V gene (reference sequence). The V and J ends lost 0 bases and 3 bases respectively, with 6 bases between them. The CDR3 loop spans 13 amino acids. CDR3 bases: TGTGCCAGCAGCTTAGCGCAGGACTACGAGCAGTACTCC. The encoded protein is CASSLAQDYEQYS.